This T cell receptor beta chain emerged from a study of T cell changes during pregnancy in multiple sclerosis. Looked up from germline, CDR1 is LGHNA and CDR2 is YSLEER. The CDR3 is made up of 15 amino acids. With V trimmed by 1 base and J by 4 bases, 5 bases remained unmatched. The repertoire was sequenced with immunoSEQ multiplex PCR; TCRdb's copy has only in-frame clones and lacks some. The sample carries tens of thousands of clones, approximately 90% recorded once. The source of this sequence is a female donor in good health, enrolled as a control in a pregnancy study. The sample here was CD4+ T cells from peripheral blood mononuclear cells, taken in the first trimester of pregnancy. The J gene is TRBJ1-1, the V gene TRBV4-3, with 8 bases fitting TRBD1. This CDR3 reads CASSQGTGTATEAFF. CDR3 nucleotides: TGCGCCAGCAGCCAAGGGACAGGGACAGCCACTGAAGCTTTCTTT.